Sequencing of this T cell receptor (beta chain) was carried out in a study of cytomegalovirus exposure and HLA in healthy donors. Turning to the study itself: In an earlier analysis, 90 million to 130 million unique TCR beta sequences were found from some 180 million T cells. Unique TCRs numbering 75 million to 95 million, obtained from HLA-typed donors, made up an early data release. Study-wide results and caveats: Later on, an analysis tied approximately 17,000 TCR beta sequences to HLA alleles at 0.05 false discovery rate.

CDR1 is LGHNA, CDR2 YNFKEQ, per germline. V was trimmed by 1 base and J by 0 bases, leaving 13 bases between them. The CDR3 runs to 18 residues. This clone was seen a handful of times. No antigen is known for it. Healthy bone marrow donors supplied every sample. This PCR relied on a set of 60 Vbeta primers and 13 Jbeta primers. The method was immunoSEQ multiplex PCR; TCRdb's version includes in-frame clones alone and lacks a portion of them. The table has around 91,000 clones, nearly 80% seen once; the top ten hold roughly 4.5%. The gene calls are TRBV4-2 and TRBJ2-6, with a tentative D call TRBD1 (7 bases). This clonotype was sampled from a woman aged 40 to 50 in good health and CMV-seropositive. The sequencing input was PBMCs. CDR3 amino acids: CASSQASGGNSGANVLTF. The CDR3 region has the DNA TGTGCCAGCAGCCAAGCTTCAGGGGGGAACTCTGGGGCCAACGTCCTGACTTTC.